This record looks at one TCR beta chain sequence and its context. This record comes from a study of blood T cell repertoires in COVID-19. Overall study: COVID-19 samples, acute and convalescent, were from the United States, Italy and Spain. T cells, B-cell-depleted T cells, or PBMCs provided the cDNA or gDNA that served as material.

Original methodology: By means of reference gene primer amplification, nucleated cell counts were estimated. Profiling relied on immunoSEQ multiplex PCR, and the TCRdb table lists in-frame clones only, not all of them. V and J calls and clone size are those listed in that table; D and trimming were worked out from the DNA. Seen here are 65,000 or so clones, over 75% observed once, and the top ten hold 15%. CDR3 size: 19 residues. Unmatched junction bases numbered 8, after V lost 0 bases and J lost 0 bases. CDR1 LGHDT and CDR2 YNNKEL come from the germline V gene (reference sequence). This chain connects TRBV3-1 (or the pseudogene TRBV3-2) to TRBJ2-1; 10 nucleotides line up with TRBD2. Sequences were obtained from peripheral blood. This receptor was obtained from a man older than 75 with acute or convalescent COVID-19. The CDR3 protein is CASSQDSSGGSSSYNEQFF. CDR3 coding DNA: TGTGCCAGCAGCCAAGACTCTAGCGGGGGTTCTAGCTCCTACAATGAGCAGTTCTTC.